This paragraph reports one T cell receptor beta chain. The antigen it recognizes is unknown. No base qualities exist here, and no much larger clone lies one base off it. This specimen belongs to a study of blood T cell repertoires in COVID-19 (dated by TCRdb to the early 2020s). Turning to the overall study: Samples from collaborators originated in the United States, Italy and Spain and spanned both the acute and convalescent phases of COVID-19. The material from the prospective study consisted of cDNA or gDNA derived from T cells, B-cell-depleted T cells, or PBMCs. The dataset comprised deeply sampled blood TCRbeta repertoires from subjects exposed to, actively infected with, or recovered from COVID-19. A freely available public database, intended as a resource for researchers studying the immune response to SARS-CoV-2, is where the repertoires were released. Samples were obtained from the ongoing ImmuneRACE study (first 160 participants) and from 1,254 subjects provided by 6 global collaborators. A de-identified subject ID, COVID-19 status, age in years and sex were almost always included in the sample metadata. HLA class I and class II types, where available, came from metadata supplied by the sample provider rather than from assay-based typing.

Each collaborating institution followed its own protocols to collect whole blood in K2EDTA tubes. For TCRbeta analysis, collaborators shipped samples in one of three forms: frozen whole blood, isolated PBMCs, or DNA extracted from either of those sample types. TCRbeta CDR3 regions were amplified from genomic DNA by means of the immunoSEQ Assay, a bias-controlled multiplex PCR. Per the source publication's procedure: The number of nucleated cells in each sample was estimated from the amplification of reference gene primers within the assay. To quantify the absolute abundance of each unique TCRbeta CDR3 rearrangement, sequence reads were collapsed and filtered. For each sample, productive Simpson clonality was calculated as the square root of Simpson's diversity index over productive rearrangements. TCRdb carries this immuneACCESS record with in-frame sequences only. Its versions omit some clonotypes, under half of them owing to an unresolved V gene in the studies checked, with the rest unexplained. Clone size and the V and J calls come from that table; the DNA yielded D and trimming. This sample has under 250,000 clones in its table, and approximately 81% of those were observed once. Jointly, the top ten make up approximately 8.7% of the sample.

V loses 0 bases of germline sequence and J loses 7 bases, and the interval between the two ends is 11 bases. Counted from cysteine to phenylalanine, this CDR3 has 15 amino acids. CDR3 DNA is the only sequence kept; it has 45 bases, read in frame from the first base. Taken from the germline V gene, the CDR1 and CDR2 loops are SGHRS and YFSETQ. General study outcomes and caveats: The amount of clinical and demographic metadata varied by source and participant and was provided uncurated.

The source is an elderly woman with acute or convalescent COVID-19. The sample comprised peripheral blood. The V and J genes are TRBV5-1 and TRBJ1-6, and possibly TRBD1, on 6 matching bases. The sequenced DNA is TGCGCCAGCAGCTTGGACAGGGTGGGCAATTCACCCCTCCACTTT. This encodes CASSLDRVGNSPLHF.